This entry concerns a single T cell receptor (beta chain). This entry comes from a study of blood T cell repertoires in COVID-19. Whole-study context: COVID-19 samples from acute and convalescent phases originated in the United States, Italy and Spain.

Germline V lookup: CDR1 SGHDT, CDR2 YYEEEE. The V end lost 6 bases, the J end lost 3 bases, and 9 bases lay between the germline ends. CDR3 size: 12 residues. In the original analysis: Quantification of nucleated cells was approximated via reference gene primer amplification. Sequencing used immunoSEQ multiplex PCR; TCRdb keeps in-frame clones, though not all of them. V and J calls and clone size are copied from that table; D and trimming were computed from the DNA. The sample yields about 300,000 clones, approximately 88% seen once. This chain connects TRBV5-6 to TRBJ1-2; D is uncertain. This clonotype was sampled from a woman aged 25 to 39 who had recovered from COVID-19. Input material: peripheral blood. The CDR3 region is CASTADYYGYTF. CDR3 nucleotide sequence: TGTGCCAGCACCGCAGATTACTATGGCTACACCTTC. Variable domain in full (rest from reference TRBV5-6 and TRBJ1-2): DAGVTQSPTHLIKTRGQQVTLRCSPKSGHDTVSWYQQALGQGPQFIFQYYEEEERQRGNFPDRFSGHQFPNYSSELNVNALLLGDSALYLCASTADYYGYTFGSGTRLTVV.